Shown below are 20 T cell receptor beta chains from a single sample sequenced in a study of T cells after somatic rescue of genetic block. The table came from immunoSEQ multiplex PCR; TCRdb's copy has only in-frame clones and leaves some out. The table has over 10,000 clones, more than 65% seen once; the top ten hold under 25%. The specimen sequenced was peripheral blood mononuclear cells (PBMCs). The origin of the receptors is a boy aged 5-17 years.

The chain couples TRBV19 to TRBJ1-6; D might be TRBD1 (5 bases). Per germline, CDR1 LNHDA and CDR2 SQIVND (reference sequence). The ends were cut back, 7 bases at V and 8 bases at J, with 18 bases in the middle. The CDR3 loop spans 15 amino acids. The CDR3 spells CASTPGDRLHSPLHF. In DNA form, the CDR3 reads TGTGCCAGTACTCCCGGGGACCGGTTACATTCACCCCTCCACTTT.

The V gene is TRBV7-9, the J gene TRBJ2-2, with D uncertain. The CDR3 has 15 residues. V was clipped by 4 bases and J by 4 bases, with 13 bases between them. CDR1 is SEHNR, CDR2 FQNEAQ, per germline (reference sequence). CDR3 in amino acids: CASSSIPTFTGELFF. CDR3 bases: TGTGCCAGCAGCTCAATCCCGACTTTCACCGGGGAGCTGTTTTTT.

V gene TRBV5-1 combines with J gene TRBJ2-3; the match to TRBD1 covers 7 bases. V was clipped by 1 base and J by 0 bases; unmatched bases: 8. CDR3 size: 17 residues. The germline V gene encodes CDR1 SGHRS and CDR2 YFSETQ. CDR3 in DNA: TGCGCCAGCAGCTTGAGGCCACAGGGGATAAGCACAGATACGCAGTATTTT. This translates into CASSLRPQGISTDTQYF.

CDR3 bases: TGCAGCGTTGTGGGCGGGAGGGCTGACTACGAGCAGTACTTC. It specifies CSVVGGRADYEQYF. The genes are TRBV29-1 and TRBJ2-7; 9 nucleotides line up with TRBD2. This CDR3 is 14 amino acids long. CDR1 is SQVTM, CDR2 ANQGSEA, per germline. The trim removed 4 bases at V and 3 bases at J, leaving 7 bases unmatched.

The chain joins TRBV28 to TRBJ2-7, with TRBD1 identical over 9 bases. Looked up from germline, CDR1 is MDHEN and CDR2 is SYDVKM. After removal of 5 bases from V and 3 bases from J, the junction contained 14 bases not matched to a gene. The CDR3 totals 17 residues. DNA of the CDR3: TGTGCCAGCAGTCCACCTCCGGGACAGGGTCCTCTCTACGAGCAGTACTTC. This sequence encodes CASSPPPGQGPLYEQYF.

The CDR3 protein is CAISLTGGYQPQHF. In DNA, the CDR3 is TGTGCCATCAGTTTGACAGGGGGATATCAGCCCCAGCATTTT. This chain links TRBV10-3 with TRBJ1-5; 9 nucleotides match TRBD1. Losses at the gene ends were 5 bases for V and 5 bases for J; bases not matched to a gene: 4. The CDR3 contains 14 residues. The germline CDR1 and CDR2 sequences are ENHRY and SYGVKD.

The chain uses TRBV21-1 and TRBJ2-3; no DNA check was done on the table's D call, TRBD2. TRBV21-1 is designated a pseudogene. The CDR3 is 18 amino acids. CDR3 in amino acids: CASSKGGRDYGSTDTQYF. CDR3 sequence (DNA): TGTGCCAGCAGCAAAGGGGGTCGGGACTACGGGAGCACAGATACGCAGTATTTT.

The rearrangement links TRBV5-1 to TRBJ1-4; unclear D gene. Germline-derived CDR1 and CDR2 are SGHRS and YFSETQ. Trimming took 0 bases from V and 4 from J, leaving 4 bases between them. CDR3 length: 13 residues. The CDR3 loop reads CASSLGGNEKLFF. The CDR3 DNA reads TGCGCCAGCAGCTTGGGGGGTAATGAAAAACTGTTTTTT.

The rearrangement links TRBV5-1 to TRBJ2-2, with 11 positions matching TRBD2. There are 18 residues in the CDR3. The germline gives CDR1 SGHRS, CDR2 YFSETQ. V was clipped by 1 base and J by 1 base; unmatched bases: 6. As DNA, the CDR3 is TGCGCCAGCAGCTTGCTAGCGGGAGGTCCCCTGAACACCGGGGAGCTGTTTTTT. It is translated as CASSLLAGGPLNTGELFF.

This clone has more than one count but fewer than ten. This chain connects TRBV7-9 to TRBJ1-6; 9 bases agree with TRBD1. The CDR3 runs to 16 residues. V trimming: 1 base; J trimming: 10 bases; junction bases outside the gene matches: 8. Germline CDR1 SEHNR, CDR2 FQNEAQ (reference sequence). In DNA, the CDR3 is TGTGCCAGCAGCTTAGAACTGGGACAGGGCTTCTCACCCCTCCACTTT. Amino acid sequence: CASSLELGQGFSPLHF. The whole variable domain, remainder taken from reference TRBV7-9 and TRBJ1-6, is DTGVSQNPRHKITKRGQNVTFRCDPISEHNRLYWYRQTLGQGPEFLTYFQNEAQLEKSRLLSDRFSAERPKGSFSTLEIQRTEQGDSAMYLCASSLELGQGFSPLHFGNGTRLTVT.

Written as DNA, the CDR3 is TGTGCCAGCAGTTGGCCGGGACAGGTGGTTAATTCACCCCTCCACTTT. It yields the protein CASSWPGQVVNSPLHF. This rearrangement joins TRBV28 to TRBJ1-6, with TRBD1 matching over 8 bases. V was pared by 4 bases and J by 6 bases, with 8 bases of the junction left unmatched. Germline lookup yields CDR1 MDHEN and CDR2 SYDVKM. CDR3 size: 16 residues.

The chain couples TRBV19 to TRBJ2-2, with 9 nucleotides matching TRBD1. There are 15 residues in the CDR3. Germline CDR1 LNHDA, CDR2 SQIVND (reference sequence). The junction had 8 bases not matched to a gene; V was cut back by 9 bases and J by 3 bases. This chain's CDR3 is CARPGQGHYTGELFF. The DNA of the CDR3 is TGTGCCAGACCGGGACAGGGTCACTACACCGGGGAGCTGTTTTTT.

The chain employs TRBV28 and TRBJ2-1, with D tentatively TRBD1 or TRBD2 (5 bases each). V lost 7 bases to trimming and J lost 0 bases, with 13 bases between them. This CDR3 is built from 15 residues. The germline V gene encodes CDR1 MDHEN and CDR2 SYDVKM. Written as DNA, the CDR3 is TGTGCCAGCAAGCCGGGACCGAGCTCCTACAATGAGCAGTTCTTC. This gives the protein CASKPGPSSYNEQFF. Combining the CDR3 with reference TRBV28 and TRBJ2-1 gives the whole variable domain DVKVTQSSRYLVKRTGEKVFLECVQDMDHENMFWYRQDPGLGLRLIYFSYDVKMKEKGDIPEGYSVSREKKERFSLILESASTNQTSMYLCASKPGPSSYNEQFFGPGTRLTVL.

The rearrangement links TRBV7-8 to TRBJ2-3, with 9 bases aligning to TRBD2. Per the germline V gene, CDR1 is SGHVS and CDR2 is FQNEAQ. V gave up 1 base and J gave up 4 bases; unmatched junction bases: 12. CDR3 length: 18 residues. CDR3 sequence: CASSLVGPSGGRADTQYF. DNA of the CDR3: TGTGCCAGCAGCTTAGTAGGCCCCTCTGGCGGGAGGGCAGATACGCAGTATTTT.

This chain connects TRBV28 to TRBJ1-2, with D unclear. The germline V gene encodes CDR1 MDHEN and CDR2 SYDVKM. There are 10 residues in the CDR3. Trimming shortened V by 4 bases and J by 8 bases, and 5 bases separated the two germline ends. The CDR3 DNA reads TGTGCCAGCAGTTCAGTAGGCTACACCTTC. This codes for CASSSVGYTF.

The chain combines TRBV19 with TRBJ2-3; 9 bases agree with TRBD2. The germline CDR1 and CDR2 sequences are LNHDA and SQIVND (reference sequence). This CDR3 is built from 15 residues. Trimming removed 7 bases from V and 3 bases from J; junction bases left unmatched: 8. This chain's CDR3 is CASNLAGWRTDTQYF. CDR3 DNA: TGTGCCAGTAATCTAGCGGGATGGAGGACAGATACGCAGTATTTT.

The chain recombines TRBV11-3 with TRBJ2-1; D may be TRBD1 or TRBD2 (5 bases each). In germline, CDR1 is SGHNT, CDR2 YENEEA. CDR3 size: 14 residues. Trimming took off 5 bases at V and 8 bases at J, with 16 bases between the two ends. This CDR3 is CASSARTRGHEQFF. DNA of the CDR3: TGTGCCAGCAGCGCTCGAACTAGGGGCCATGAGCAGTTCTTC.

The chain recombines TRBV5-4 with TRBJ2-1; a weak D match, TRBD2 (5 bases). The ends were cut back, 4 bases at V and 5 bases at J, with 19 bases in the middle. There are 16 residues in the CDR3. Germline-derived CDR1 and CDR2 are SGHNT and YYREEE (reference sequence). CDR3 sequence: CASSLLVVGGHNEQFF. As DNA, the CDR3 is TGTGCCAGCAGCCTACTAGTGGTAGGCGGTCACAATGAGCAGTTCTTC.

The chain has TRBV11-2 and TRBJ2-5; D perhaps matches TRBD1 (6 bases). CDR1 SGHAT and CDR2 FQNNGV come from the germline V gene. The length of the CDR3 is 15 residues. V lost 5 bases, J lost 1 base, and 14 bases lay in between. CDR3 region: CASSLGQVGQETQYF. The DNA of the CDR3 is TGTGCCAGCAGCCTGGGACAAGTTGGCCAAGAGACCCAGTACTTC.

The chain uses TRBV28 and TRBJ1-6; 7 nucleotides align to TRBD1. The CDR3 length is 14 residues. Germline V gene lookup returns CDR1 MDHEN and CDR2 SYDVKM. The V gene end was trimmed by 6 bases and the J gene end by 10 bases; junction bases not matched to a gene: 9. The CDR3 region has the DNA TGTGCCAGCAGGGTACAGGGGTTAGGGTCACCCCTCCACTTT. Translating it yields CASRVQGLGSPLHF.